What follows are 8 T cell receptor beta chains derived from one specimen sequenced in a study of Ad26.COV2.S vaccination and SARS-CoV-2 variants. Using immunoSEQ multiplex PCR, the repertoire was profiled, and TCRdb retains in-frame clones only, with some absent. The sample holds hundreds of thousands of clones, more than 70% seen once. The treatment here: roughly 20 received Ad26.COV2.S at low or high dose, single or two shots; about 5 received placebo; per-sample allocation not given. The study sampled participants on day 63 after the first vaccine or placebo injection. The sequences come from peripheral blood, collected in a trial of Ad26.COV2.S vaccine versus placebo. The source of these receptors is a person aged 18-60 years who received the Ad26.COV2.S COVID-19 vaccine or a placebo.

In DNA, the CDR3 is TGTGCCAGCAGCGGACTAGCGGGTATACAAGAGACCCAGTACTTC. Protein sequence: CASSGLAGIQETQYF. V is TRBV3-1 (or the pseudogene TRBV3-2) and J is TRBJ2-5, with 11 nucleotides matching TRBD2. Trimming at V came to 5 bases and at J to 2 bases, leaving 4 bases not matched to a gene. Germline lookup yields CDR1 LGHDT and CDR2 YNNKEL (reference sequence). The CDR3 length is 15 residues.

This chain's CDR3 is CATSDFPGPGETQYF. The CDR3 bases are TGTGCCACCAGTGATTTTCCGGGACCGGGGGAGACCCAGTACTTC. The chain has TRBV24-1 and TRBJ2-5, with D tentatively TRBD1 or TRBD2 (5 bases each). Trimming took off 1 base at V and 5 bases at J, with 13 bases between the two ends. The CDR3 spans 15 residues. Germline CDR1 KGHDR, CDR2 SFDVKD.

The J gene is TRBJ2-5, the V gene TRBV24-1; the D gene is possibly TRBD2 (6 bases). Trimming pared 3 bases from V and 3 bases from J, leaving 13 bases between. The germline CDR1 and CDR2 sequences are KGHDR and SFDVKD. The CDR3 runs to 15 residues. The CDR3 coding sequence is TGTGCCACCAGTGATCCAATTGGAGGGAAAGAGACCCAGTACTTC. It is translated as CATSDPIGGKETQYF.

The chain carries TRBV27 and TRBJ1-2, with D hard to call. Trimming took off 5 bases at V and 1 base at J, with 14 bases between the two ends. There are 15 residues in the CDR3. Germline CDR1 and CDR2: MNHEY and SMNVEV (reference sequence). This chain's CDR3 is CASSPTGPLNYGYTF. The DNA of the CDR3 is TGTGCCAGCAGTCCAACCGGGCCTCTTAACTATGGCTACACCTTC.

As regards this clone: At the DNA level, this CDR3 is encoded by other sequences in the same sample as well. The chain uses TRBV11-2 and TRBJ1-1, with D uncertain. Germline CDR1 is SGHAT and CDR2 is FQNNGV. With 2 bases removed from V and 5 bases from J, the gap between germline ends came to 3 bases. The CDR3 has 11 amino acids. In DNA form, the CDR3 reads TGTGCCAGCAGCTTAAGTACTGAAGCTTTCTTT. Translating gives CASSLSTEAFF. Variable domain in full (rest from reference TRBV11-2 and TRBJ1-1): EAGVAQSPRYKIIEKRQSVAFWCNPISGHATLYWYQQILGQGPKLLIQFQNNGVVDDSQLPKDRFSAERLKGVDSTLKIQPAKLEDSAVYLCASSLSTEAFFGQGTRLTVV.

This clone occurred once. The chain combines TRBV12-3 or TRBV12-4 with TRBJ1-1; tentative D call: TRBD1 (5 bases). The length of the CDR3 is 12 residues. V lost 6 bases to trimming and J lost 6 bases, with 11 bases between them. DNA for the CDR3: TGTGCCAGCAGCCAGGGATTCCCTGAAGCTTTCTTT. It specifies CASSQGFPEAFF.

This clone was seen only once. This chain joins TRBV6-5 and TRBJ1-1; a weak D match, TRBD1 (5 bases). Germline V CDR1 and CDR2: MNHEY, SVGAGI. The V and J ends lost 2 bases and 1 base respectively, with 14 bases between them. The CDR3 covers 16 residues. CDR3: CASSYRGAGGNTEAFF. DNA of the CDR3: TGTGCCAGCAGTTACAGGGGCGCCGGGGGGAACACTGAAGCTTTCTTT.

This chain links TRBV5-4 with TRBJ1-5; D remains ambiguous. The germline gives CDR1 SGHNT, CDR2 YYREEE (reference sequence). Trimming stripped 0 bases from V and 4 bases from J, with 11 bases between. CDR3 length: 15 amino acids. CDR3 loop: CASSLAPTANQPQHF. The CDR3, as DNA: TGTGCCAGCAGCTTGGCCCCCACAGCAAATCAGCCCCAGCATTTT.